The 18 T cell receptor beta chains presented below share a single source sample, sequenced in a study of T cell responses to AZD1222 COVID-19 vaccine. Profiled with immunoSEQ multiplex PCR; TCRdb holds only in-frame clones, not every one. The sample records about 120,000 clones, approximately 88% being singletons. The input for sequencing was peripheral blood, taken on day 0 of AZD1222 vaccination. The source of these receptors is an adult in good health.

The chain is built from TRBV11-3 and TRBJ1-1; no reliable D call. Germline V gene sequence: CDR1 SGHNT, CDR2 YENEEA. V shed 4 bases and J shed 4 bases, with 10 bases lying between them. The length of the CDR3 is 13 residues. The CDR3 region is CASSYGVSTEAFF. For the CDR3, the DNA is TGTGCCAGCAGCTATGGGGTGTCCACTGAAGCTTTCTTT.

As DNA, the CDR3 is TGTGCCAGCAGTGACCGACAGGGTACGAAGGCTTTCTTT. It is translated as CASSDRQGTKAFF. The rearrangement joins TRBV6-4 to TRBJ1-1; TRBD1 aligns across 7 bases. CDR1 and CDR2 (germline): MRHNA, SNTAGT. This CDR3 comprises 13 residues. The junction had 8 bases not matched to a gene; V was cut back by 2 bases and J by 11 bases.

The V and J genes are TRBV19 and TRBJ1-3; D call uncertain. The CDR3 totals 15 residues. Germline V gives CDR1 LNHDA, CDR2 SQIVND (reference sequence). Trimming removed 0 bases from V and 2 bases from J, with 8 bases in between. The CDR3 here is CASSIEGIPGNTIYF. The CDR3 region has the DNA TGTGCCAGTAGTATAGAAGGGATCCCTGGAAACACCATATATTTT.

This clone occurred once. This chain joins TRBV7-9 and TRBJ1-2, with D unclear. The germline CDR1 and CDR2 sequences are SEHNR and FQNEAQ (reference sequence). The CDR3 loop spans 13 amino acids. V lost 3 bases and J lost 4, with 9 bases in between. The CDR3 region has the DNA TGTGCCAGCAGCTTGGGTGAAGGCTATGGCTACACCTTC. It encodes CASSLGEGYGYTF.

The V call is TRBV6-2 or TRBV6-3, the J call TRBJ2-7; the D gene could be TRBD1 or TRBD2 (5 bases each). This CDR3 has 14 amino acids. Germline V gene sequence: CDR1 MNHEY, CDR2 SVGEGT. Trimming took 0 bases from V and 8 from J, leaving 14 bases between them. The DNA for the CDR3 is TGTGCCAGCAGTTACTCGGGGACGGTTCGTCAGCAGTACTTC. Its protein product is CASSYSGTVRQQYF.

The J gene is TRBJ2-5, the V gene TRBV6-2 or TRBV6-3; unclear D gene. The CDR3 totals 12 residues. V lost 2 bases and J lost 5, with 6 bases in between. Germline V lookup: CDR1 MNHEY, CDR2 SVGEGT. In DNA, the CDR3 is TGTGCCAGCAGTTACCGTTGGGAGACCCAGTACTTC. Its translation is CASSYRWETQYF.

The rearrangement joins TRBV19 to TRBJ1-5, with a tentative D call TRBD1 (5 bases). CDR3 length equals 19 residues. The V end was cut by 3 bases, the J end by 5 bases, with 26 bases between. Per germline, CDR1 LNHDA and CDR2 SQIVND (reference sequence). The CDR3 sequence is CASSILSVRFGGEDQPQHF. The DNA for the CDR3 is TGTGCCAGTAGTATTCTAAGCGTAAGGTTCGGGGGTGAGGATCAGCCCCAGCATTTT.

Comment on this clone: The sample holds other DNA sequences that translate to the same CDR3. This chain uses TRBV9 with TRBJ2-5; D perhaps matches TRBD1 (6 bases). The V end was cut by 2 bases, the J end by 2 bases, with 10 bases between. The CDR3 loop spans 14 amino acids. CDR1 and CDR2 from the germline V gene are SGDLS and YYNGEE. The CDR3 DNA sequence: TGTGCCAGCAGCGTGTTAGGGGGTCAAGAGACCCAGTACTTC. Protein sequence: CASSVLGGQETQYF.

The V gene is TRBV2, the J gene TRBJ2-7; D is possibly TRBD2 (6 bases). The germline gives CDR1 SNHLY, CDR2 FYNNEI. The CDR3 is 13 residues long. The germline V and J ends were trimmed by 4 bases and 4 bases, with 11 bases remaining between them. CDR3: CASSGGGNYEQYF. The CDR3 region has the DNA TGTGCCAGCAGTGGTGGAGGGAATTACGAGCAGTACTTC.

This chain connects TRBV18 to TRBJ2-5; D uncertain. Looked up from germline, CDR1 is KGHSH and CDR2 is LQKENI. The CDR3 runs 16 residues. Trimming stripped 3 bases from V and 5 bases from J, with 19 bases between. The CDR3 reads CASSPSGRLAGETQYF. The CDR3 nucleotides are TGTGCCAGCTCACCGTCCGGCAGGTTGGCTGGGGAGACCCAGTACTTC.

The V call is TRBV10-2, the J call TRBJ2-2; D not resolved. With 3 bases removed from V and 1 base from J, the gap between germline ends came to 3 bases. Germline CDR1 reads WSHSY; CDR2 reads SAAADI. This CDR3 has 13 residues. This chain's CDR3 is CASSDKNTGELFF. The CDR3 bases are TGCGCCAGCAGTGACAAGAACACCGGGGAGCTGTTTTTT.

The V gene is TRBV11-2, the J gene TRBJ1-5; D ambiguous. The CDR3 loop spans 13 amino acids. CDR1 SGHAT and CDR2 FQNNGV come from the germline V gene. V shed 3 bases and J shed 7 bases, with 10 bases lying between them. DNA of the CDR3: TGTGCCAGCAGCTTGGGTATACAACAGCCCCAGCATTTT. It is translated as CASSLGIQQPQHF.

CDR3 loop: CASSLVYEAFF. The CDR3 DNA follows: TGTGCCAGCAGCTTAGTATATGAAGCTTTCTTT. The chain uses TRBV7-2 and TRBJ1-1; D unresolved. CDR3 length: 11 amino acids. CDR1 is SGHTA and CDR2 is FQGNSA in the germline V gene. The V gene lost 1 base and the J gene lost 7 bases, with 4 bases spanning the gap.

CDR3 protein: CASGLGGLHSFF. The CDR3 nucleotides are TGTGCTAGTGGTTTGGGAGGCCTCCACTCTTTCTTT. V usage is TRBV12-5 and J usage is TRBJ1-1; D remains unclear. Looked up from germline, CDR1 is LGHNT and CDR2 is FRNRAP. This CDR3 is 12 amino acids long. V was trimmed by 1 base and J by 12 bases, leaving 12 bases between them.

V usage is TRBV7-9 and J usage is TRBJ2-5; D perhaps matches TRBD2 (5 bases). CDR3 length: 13 residues. V was shortened by 7 bases and J by 1 base, with 10 bases between the two germline ends. Germline V gene data show CDR1 as SEHNR and CDR2 as FQNEAQ (reference sequence). CDR3 in amino acids: CASNRGPQETQYF. As DNA, the CDR3 is TGTGCCAGCAACCGGGGTCCCCAAGAGACCCAGTACTTC.

The chain has TRBV20-1 and TRBJ2-1; D gene uncertain. Between the trimmed V and J ends, which lost 6 bases and 7 bases, there was a span of 7 bases. Germline lookup yields CDR1 DFQATT and CDR2 SNEGSKA (reference sequence). The CDR3 covers 10 residues. The CDR3 sequence is CSAALNEQFF. The CDR3 DNA follows: TGCAGTGCAGCACTTAATGAGCAGTTCTTC.

The V call is TRBV5-1, the J call TRBJ2-3; no clear D gene. Germline V CDR1 and CDR2: SGHRS, YFSETQ. Between the trimmed V and J ends, which lost 1 base and 2 bases, there was a span of 8 bases. The length of the CDR3 is 14 residues. The CDR3 loop is CASSLRTNTDTQYF. The DNA for the CDR3 is TGCGCCAGCAGCTTGCGAACTAACACAGATACGCAGTATTTT.

The chain couples TRBV19 to TRBJ1-5, with TRBD1 matching over 8 bases. Trimming cost V 2 bases and J 4 bases; bases outside gene matches: 4. The CDR3 is 15 amino acids. Germline CDR1 and CDR2: LNHDA and SQIVND (reference sequence). The CDR3 sequence is CASSIRTGLNQPQHF. In DNA, the CDR3 is TGTGCCAGTAGTATACGGACAGGGCTAAATCAGCCCCAGCATTTT.